The present TCR beta chain was sequenced within a study of T-cell memory formation after mild COVID-19. V lost 6 bases to trimming and J lost 5 bases, with 13 bases between them. Germline V gene data show CDR1 as LNHDA and CDR2 as SQIVND (reference sequence). The CDR3 sequence is 14 residues long. Study-level findings and limits: Later expanders leaned CD4+, whereas clones that contracted between day 15 and 85 were balanced CD4/CD8.

Remarks on this clonotype: Its antigen remains unknown.

One entry per CDR3 protein, called by TCRdb with MiXCR from the 5' RACE reads. The sample has fewer than 450,000 distinct CDR3 sequences, around a fifth seen once; the top ten hold 12%. The sequenced sample was PBMCs or a T cell subset sorted from them (not recorded which). The chain has TRBV19 and TRBJ2-2; D tentatively reads TRBD1 or TRBD2 (5 bases each). The receptor comes from an adult woman who had mild COVID-19 (a few samples of this study predate the infection). Cell type and time point are not known. The CDR3 here is CASSRDEVTGELFF. Here the CDR3 DNA reads TGTGCCAGTAGCCGGGACGAGGTGACCGGGGAGCTGTTTTTT.